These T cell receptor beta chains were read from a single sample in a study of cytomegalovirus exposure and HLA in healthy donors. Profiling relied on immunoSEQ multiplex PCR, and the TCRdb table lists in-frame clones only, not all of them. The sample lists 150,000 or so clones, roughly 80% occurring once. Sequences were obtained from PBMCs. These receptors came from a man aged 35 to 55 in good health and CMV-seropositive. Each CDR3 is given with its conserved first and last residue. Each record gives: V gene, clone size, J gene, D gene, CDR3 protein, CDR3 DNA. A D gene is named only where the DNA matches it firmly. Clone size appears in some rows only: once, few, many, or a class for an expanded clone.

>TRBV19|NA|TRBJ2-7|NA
CASSSSGSALEQYF
TGTGCCAGTAGCTCAAGCGGGTCAGCCCTCGAGCAGTACTTC
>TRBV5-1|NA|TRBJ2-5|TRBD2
CASSWTSGRETQYF
TGCGCCAGCAGCTGGACTAGCGGGAGAGAGACCCAGTACTTC
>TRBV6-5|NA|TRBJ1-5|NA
CASSSDRYSNQPQHF
TGTGCCAGCAGCTCTGACAGGTATAGCAATCAGCCCCAGCATTTT
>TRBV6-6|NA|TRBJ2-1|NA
CASSYPFPGRSGEQFF
TGTGCCAGCAGTTACCCTTTTCCCGGGAGAAGTGGTGAGCAGTTCTTC
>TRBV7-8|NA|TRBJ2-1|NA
CASSLVPGPNNEQFF
TGTGCCAGCAGCTTAGTTCCAGGTCCGAACAATGAGCAGTTCTTC
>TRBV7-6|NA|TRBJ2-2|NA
CASSHFPGENTGELFF
TGTGCCAGCAGCCATTTCCCGGGAGAGAACACCGGGGAGCTGTTTTTT
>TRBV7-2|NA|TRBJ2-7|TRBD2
CASSLGLAFYEQYF
TGTGCCAGCAGCTTAGGACTAGCGTTCTACGAGCAGTACTTC
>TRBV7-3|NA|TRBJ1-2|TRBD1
CASINRDRDVLDYGYTF
TGTGCCAGCATCAACCGGGACAGGGATGTGTTGGACTATGGCTACACCTTC
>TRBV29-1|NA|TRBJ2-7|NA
CSVRDEGRPAYEQYF
TGCAGCGTTAGAGACGAGGGCAGACCAGCCTACGAGCAGTACTTC
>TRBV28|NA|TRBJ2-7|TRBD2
CASSMGLAGIYEQYF
TGTGCCAGCAGTATGGGACTAGCGGGAATCTACGAGCAGTACTTC
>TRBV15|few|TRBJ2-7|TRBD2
CATSRGTSGTNSYEQYF
TGTGCCACCAGCAGAGGGACTAGCGGGACTAACTCCTACGAGCAGTACTTC
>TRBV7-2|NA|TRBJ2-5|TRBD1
CASSLVWQGDETQYF
TGTGCCAGCAGCTTAGTCTGGCAGGGGGATGAGACCCAGTACTTC
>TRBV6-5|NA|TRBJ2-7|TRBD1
CASSVGQVEWEQYF
TGTGCCAGCAGTGTCGGACAGGTAGAATGGGAGCAGTACTTC
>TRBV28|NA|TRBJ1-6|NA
CASSYLFLTGSPLHF
TGTGCCAGCAGTTACCTCTTCCTTACAGGTTCACCCCTCCACTTT
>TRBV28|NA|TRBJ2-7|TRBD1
CASSSGTGRYEQYF
TGTGCCAGCAGTTCGGGGACAGGGCGTTACGAGCAGTACTTC
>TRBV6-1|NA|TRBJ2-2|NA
CASSLEGVYTGELFF
TGTGCCAGCAGTCTCGAGGGAGTGTACACCGGGGAGCTGTTTTTT
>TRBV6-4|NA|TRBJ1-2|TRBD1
CASSRDRTDYGYTF
TGTGCCAGCAGCCGGGACAGGACGGACTATGGCTACACCTTC
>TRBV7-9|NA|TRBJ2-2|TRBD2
CASSSSGTSGRVYTGELFF
TGTGCCAGCAGCTCCTCAGGGACTAGCGGGAGGGTGTACACCGGGGAGCTGTTTTTT
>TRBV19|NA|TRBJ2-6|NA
CASSTPSGAPTGANVLTF
TGTGCCAGTAGCACCCCCTCAGGGGCCCCAACTGGGGCCAACGTCCTGACTTTC
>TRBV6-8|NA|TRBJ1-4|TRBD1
CASRQRQGFGSPVLF
TGTGCCAGCAGACAGAGACAGGGTTTCGGTTCTCCCGTGTTATTT
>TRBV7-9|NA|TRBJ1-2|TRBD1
CASSLGQGDNYGYTF
TGTGCCAGCAGCTTAGGACAGGGAGATAACTATGGCTACACCTTC
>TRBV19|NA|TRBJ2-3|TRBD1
CASSPRQGQSTDTQYF
TGTGCCAGTAGTCCCCGACAGGGTCAAAGCACAGATACGCAGTATTTT
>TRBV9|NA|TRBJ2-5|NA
CASSLTGTGAGETQYF
TGTGCCAGCAGCCTGACAGGGACGGGAGCGGGAGAGACCCAGTACTTC
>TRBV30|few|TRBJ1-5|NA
CAWSGVPRNQPQHF
TGTGCCTGGAGTGGCGTCCCAAGAAATCAGCCCCAGCATTTT
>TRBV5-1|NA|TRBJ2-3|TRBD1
CASSLDRGKSTDTQYF
TGCGCCAGCAGCTTGGACAGGGGGAAGTCAACAGATACGCAGTATTTT
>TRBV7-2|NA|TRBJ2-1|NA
CASSLVRSSWQFF
TGTGCCAGCAGCTTAGTACGCTCCAGTTGGCAGTTCTTC
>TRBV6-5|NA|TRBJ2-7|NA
CSSRESAYEQYF
TGTTCCAGCCGGGAGTCGGCCTACGAGCAGTACTTC
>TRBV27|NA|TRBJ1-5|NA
CASSPDTYSNQPQHF
TGTGCCAGCAGTCCCGACACCTATAGCAATCAGCCCCAGCATTTT
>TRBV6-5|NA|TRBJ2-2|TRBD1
CASSKQGAATGELFF
TGTGCCAGCAGCAAACAGGGGGCTGCCACCGGGGAGCTGTTTTTT
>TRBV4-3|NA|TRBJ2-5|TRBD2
CASRATNGTSGRRQRRRETQYF
TGCGCCAGCAGGGCTACCAACGGGACTAGCGGACGGAGACAGCGGCGGAGGGAGACCCAGTACTTC
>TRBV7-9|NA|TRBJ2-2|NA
CSSSRWYTGELFF
TGTTCCAGCAGCCGGTGGTACACCGGGGAGCTGTTTTTT
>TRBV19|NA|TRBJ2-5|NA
CASSIGYGIQETQYF
TGTGCCAGTAGTATAGGGTACGGGATACAGGAGACCCAGTACTTC
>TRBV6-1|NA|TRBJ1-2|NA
CASSEVRSFNYGYTF
TGTGCCAGCAGTGAAGTCAGATCATTTAACTATGGCTACACCTTC
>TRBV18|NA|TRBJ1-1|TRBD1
CASSLGTANTEAFF
TGTGCCAGCTCACTTGGGACAGCGAACACTGAAGCTTTCTTT
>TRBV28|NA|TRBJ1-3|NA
CASGRGTSGNTIYF
TGTGCCAGCGGACGGGGAACCTCTGGAAACACCATATATTTT
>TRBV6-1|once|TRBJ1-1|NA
CASSGSGRASEAFF
TGTGCCAGCAGTGGATCTGGCAGGGCTTCTGAAGCTTTCTTT
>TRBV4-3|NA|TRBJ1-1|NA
CASSLSGESNTEAFF
TGCGCCAGCAGCCTCTCAGGGGAGAGTAACACTGAAGCTTTCTTT
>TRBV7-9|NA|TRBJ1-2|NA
CSSSLGTSGYTF
TGTTCCAGCAGCCTTGGGACATCTGGCTACACCTTC
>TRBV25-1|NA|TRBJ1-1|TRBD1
CASSAPTGSRAFF
TGTGCCAGCAGTGCCCCGACAGGGTCGCGGGCTTTCTTT
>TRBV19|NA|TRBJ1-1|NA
CASSTRDAGAMNTEAFF
TGTGCCAGTAGCACCAGGGATGCAGGGGCTATGAACACTGAAGCTTTCTTT
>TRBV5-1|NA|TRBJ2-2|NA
CASSLQLTGELFF
TGCGCCAGCAGCTTGCAACTAACCGGGGAGCTGTTTTTT
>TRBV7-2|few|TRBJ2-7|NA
CASSLGGPMSSYEQYF
TGTGCCAGCAGCTTAGGGGGGCCTATGAGCTCCTACGAGCAGTACTTC
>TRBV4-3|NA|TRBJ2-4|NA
CASSQDTLRGLAKNIQYF
TGCGCCAGCAGCCAAGATACCCTTCGCGGCTTAGCCAAAAACATTCAGTACTTC
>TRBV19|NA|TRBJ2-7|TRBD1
CASNHRGRSDEQYF
TGTGCCAGTAATCACAGGGGGCGCTCAGACGAGCAGTACTTC
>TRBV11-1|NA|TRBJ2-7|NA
CASSWSGEAYEQYF
TGTGCCAGCAGCTGGTCTGGGGAGGCCTACGAGCAGTACTTC
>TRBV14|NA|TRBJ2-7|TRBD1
CASSRTGTGGREQYF
TGTGCCAGCAGCCGAACCGGGACAGGGGGCCGGGAGCAGTACTTC
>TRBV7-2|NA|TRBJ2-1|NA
CASSLARSSYNEQFF
TGTGCCAGCAGCTTAGCGCGAAGCTCCTACAATGAGCAGTTCTTC
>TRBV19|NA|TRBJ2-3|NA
CASSMVGQIRVGTDTQYF
TGTGCCAGTAGTATGGTTGGACAGATTAGAGTCGGCACAGATACGCAGTATTTT
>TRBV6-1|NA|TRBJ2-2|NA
CASSLAPPGTGELFF
TGTGCCAGCAGTCTGGCGCCCCCGGGTACCGGGGAGCTGTTTTTT
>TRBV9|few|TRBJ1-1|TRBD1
CASSVDFAGGTEAFF
TGTGCCAGCAGCGTAGACTTTGCAGGGGGCACTGAAGCTTTCTTT
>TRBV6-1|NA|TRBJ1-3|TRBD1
CAISERQGVILSGNTIYF
TGTGCCATCAGTGAACGACAGGGGGTGATCCTCTCTGGAAACACCATATATTTT
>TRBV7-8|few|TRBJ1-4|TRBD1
CASSLDRGTNEKLFF
TGTGCCAGCAGCTTGGACAGGGGAACTAATGAAAAACTGTTTTTT
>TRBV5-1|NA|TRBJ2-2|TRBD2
CASSSTSGSTFTGELFF
TGCGCCAGCAGCTCGACTAGCGGGAGTACTTTCACCGGGGAGCTGTTTTTT
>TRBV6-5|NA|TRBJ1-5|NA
CASSKGQYNQPQHF
TGTGCCAGCAGTAAAGGACAGTACAATCAGCCCCAGCATTTT
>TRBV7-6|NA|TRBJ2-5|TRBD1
CASSLVAGGAAETQYF
TGTGCCAGCAGCTTAGTCGCAGGGGGCGCAGCGGAGACCCAGTACTTC
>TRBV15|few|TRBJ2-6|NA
CATSPQRSGANVLTF
TGTGCCACCAGCCCACAACGCTCTGGGGCCAACGTCCTGACTTTC
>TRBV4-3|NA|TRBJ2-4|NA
CASSQGLVLAKNIQYF
TGCGCCAGCAGCCAAGGACTAGTTCTAGCCAAAAACATTCAGTACTTC